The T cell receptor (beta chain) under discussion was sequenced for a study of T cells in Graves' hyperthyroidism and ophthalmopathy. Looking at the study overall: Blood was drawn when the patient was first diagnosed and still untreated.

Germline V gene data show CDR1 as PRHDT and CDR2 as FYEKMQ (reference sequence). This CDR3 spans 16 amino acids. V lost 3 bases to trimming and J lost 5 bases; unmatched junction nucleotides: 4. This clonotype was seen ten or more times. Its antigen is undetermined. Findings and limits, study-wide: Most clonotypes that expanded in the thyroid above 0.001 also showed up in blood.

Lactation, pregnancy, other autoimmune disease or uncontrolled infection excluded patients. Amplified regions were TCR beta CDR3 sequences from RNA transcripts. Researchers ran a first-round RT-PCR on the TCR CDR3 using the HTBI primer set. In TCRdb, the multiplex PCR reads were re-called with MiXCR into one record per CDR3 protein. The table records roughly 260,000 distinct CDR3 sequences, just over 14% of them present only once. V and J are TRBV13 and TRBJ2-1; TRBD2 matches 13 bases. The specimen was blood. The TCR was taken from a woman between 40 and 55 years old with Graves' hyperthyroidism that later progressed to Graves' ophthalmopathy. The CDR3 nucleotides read TGTGCCAGCAGCTTCGGACTAGCGGGAGTCCACAATGAGCAGTTCTTC. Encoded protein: CASSFGLAGVHNEQFF.